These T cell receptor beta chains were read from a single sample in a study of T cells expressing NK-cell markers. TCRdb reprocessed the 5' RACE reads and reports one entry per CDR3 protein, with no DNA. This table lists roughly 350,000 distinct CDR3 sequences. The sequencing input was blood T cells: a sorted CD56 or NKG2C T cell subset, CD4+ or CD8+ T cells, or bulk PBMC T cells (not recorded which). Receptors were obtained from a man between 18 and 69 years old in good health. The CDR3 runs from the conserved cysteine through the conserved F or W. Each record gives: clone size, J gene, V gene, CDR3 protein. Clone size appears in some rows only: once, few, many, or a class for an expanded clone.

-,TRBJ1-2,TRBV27,CASRISGGPRGYTF
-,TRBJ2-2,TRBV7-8,CASTSRDSANGELFF
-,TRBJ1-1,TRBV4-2,CASSQGWQEAFF
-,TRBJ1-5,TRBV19,CASSIKVVGTHQHF
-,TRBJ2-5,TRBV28,CASGALAGEETQYF
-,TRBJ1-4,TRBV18,CASSRQTLEKLFF
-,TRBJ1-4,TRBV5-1,CASSFGDASEKLFF
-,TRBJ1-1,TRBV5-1,CASSTARMGNTEAFF
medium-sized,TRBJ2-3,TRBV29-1,CSVAGQPRSSTDTQYF
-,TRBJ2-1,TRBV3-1,CASSQPGTGNYNEQFF
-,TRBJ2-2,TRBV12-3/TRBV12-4,CASRPPSGLGTGELFF
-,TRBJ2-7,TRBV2,CASSVQDDRGTEQYF
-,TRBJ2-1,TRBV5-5,CASGTNSLYNEQFF
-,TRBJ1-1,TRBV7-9,CASSLGAGRLNTEAFF
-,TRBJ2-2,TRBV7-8,CASSLYGLANTGELFF
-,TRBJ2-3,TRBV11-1,CASSPPRALAPSTDTQYF
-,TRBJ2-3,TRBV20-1,CSARPYLAQSMDTQYF
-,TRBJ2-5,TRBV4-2,CASSQETGAYRETQYF
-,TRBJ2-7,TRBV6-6,CASYLRGEQYF
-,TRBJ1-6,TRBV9,CASSVDPQGSSPLHF
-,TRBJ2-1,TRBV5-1,CASSLGRGSNEQFF
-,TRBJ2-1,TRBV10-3,CAISPTGGEVEQFF
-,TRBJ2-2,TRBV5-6,CASSLAAGTTNTGELFF
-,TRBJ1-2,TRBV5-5,CASSLVGTGRGRHYGYTF
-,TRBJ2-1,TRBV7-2,CASSQSRGTGSYNEQFF
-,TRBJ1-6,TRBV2,CASNGQGSFLDNSPLHF
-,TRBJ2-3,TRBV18,CASSPIVAGVADTQYF
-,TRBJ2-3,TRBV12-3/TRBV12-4,CAIKKGSSTDTQYF
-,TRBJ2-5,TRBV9,CASSPASGGADETQYF
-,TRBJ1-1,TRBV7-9,CASSLATKNTEAFF
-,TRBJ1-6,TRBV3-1,CASSQDRSGSPLHF
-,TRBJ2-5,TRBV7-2,CASSRSGRGETQYF
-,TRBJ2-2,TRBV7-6,CASRGTRTGELFF
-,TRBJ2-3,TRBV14,CASSPPTRTFATDTQYF
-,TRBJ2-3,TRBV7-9,CASSLVAGPPVDTQYF
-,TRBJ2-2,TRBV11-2,CASSSRLAGLTGELFF
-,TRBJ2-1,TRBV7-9,CASSLSRGQGIDEQFF
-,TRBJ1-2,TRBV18,CASSQDSPGYGYTF
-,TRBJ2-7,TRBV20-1,CSAKMGRAPYEQYF
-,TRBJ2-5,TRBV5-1,CASRTGQETQYF
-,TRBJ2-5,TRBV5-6,CASSRPGATQYF
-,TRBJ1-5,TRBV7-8,CASSLRGSHSNQPQHF